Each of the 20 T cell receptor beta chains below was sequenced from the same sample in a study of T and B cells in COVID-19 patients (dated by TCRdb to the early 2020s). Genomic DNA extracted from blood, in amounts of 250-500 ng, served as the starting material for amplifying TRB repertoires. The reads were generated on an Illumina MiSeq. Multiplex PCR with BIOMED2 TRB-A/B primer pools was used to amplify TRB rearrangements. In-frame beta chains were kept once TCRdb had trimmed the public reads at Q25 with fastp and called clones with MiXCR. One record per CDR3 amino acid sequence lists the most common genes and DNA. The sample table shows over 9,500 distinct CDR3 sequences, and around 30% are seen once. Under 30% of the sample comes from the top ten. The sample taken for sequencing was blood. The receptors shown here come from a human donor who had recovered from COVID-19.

In DNA, the CDR3 is TGCAGTGCTAGAAGGTTGTTCGCGGGAGTTTCTTACAATGAGCAGTTCTTC. Its translation: CSARRLFAGVSYNEQFF. This chain connects TRBV20-1 to TRBJ2-1; 7 bases are a match to TRBD2. Unmatched junction bases numbered 14, after V lost 2 bases and J lost 4 bases. Germline CDR1 is DFQATT and CDR2 is SNEGSKA (reference sequence). The CDR3 is made up of 17 amino acids.

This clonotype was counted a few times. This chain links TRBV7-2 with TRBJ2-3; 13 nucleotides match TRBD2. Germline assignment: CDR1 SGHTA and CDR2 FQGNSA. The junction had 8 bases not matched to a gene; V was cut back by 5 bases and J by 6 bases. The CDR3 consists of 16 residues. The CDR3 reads CASSLWTSGRTDTQYF. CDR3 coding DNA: TGTGCCAGCAGCCTTTGGACTAGCGGGAGAACCGATACGCAGTATTTT.

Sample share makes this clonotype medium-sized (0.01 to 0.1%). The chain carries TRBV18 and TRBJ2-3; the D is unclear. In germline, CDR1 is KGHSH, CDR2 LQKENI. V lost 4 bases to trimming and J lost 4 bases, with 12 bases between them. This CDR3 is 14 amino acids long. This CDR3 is CASSQAWMADTQYF. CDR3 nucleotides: TGTGCCAGCTCACAAGCCTGGATGGCAGATACGCAGTATTTT.

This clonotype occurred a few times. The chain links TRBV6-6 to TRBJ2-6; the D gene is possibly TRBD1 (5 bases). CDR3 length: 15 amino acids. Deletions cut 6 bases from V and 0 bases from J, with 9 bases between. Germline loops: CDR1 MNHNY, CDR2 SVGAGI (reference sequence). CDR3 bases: TGTGCCAGCAGGCCTACAGGCTCTGGGGCCAACGTCCTGACTTTC. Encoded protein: CASRPTGSGANVLTF.

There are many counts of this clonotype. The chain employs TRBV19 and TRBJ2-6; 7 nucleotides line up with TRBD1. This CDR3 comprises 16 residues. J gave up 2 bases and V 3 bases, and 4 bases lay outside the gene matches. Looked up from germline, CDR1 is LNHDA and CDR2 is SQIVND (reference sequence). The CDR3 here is CASSMTGLAGANVLTF. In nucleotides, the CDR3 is TGTGCCAGTAGTATGACAGGGTTGGCTGGGGCCAACGTCCTGACTTTC. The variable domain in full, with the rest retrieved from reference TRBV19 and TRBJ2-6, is DGGITQSPKYLFRKEGQNVTLSCEQNLNHDAMYWYRQDPGQGLRLIYYSQIVNDFQKGDIAEGYSVSREKKESFPLTVTSAQKNPTAFYLCASSMTGLAGANVLTFGAGSRLTVL.

CDR3 region: CASTPSGTLYNEQFF. The CDR3 region has the DNA TGCGCCAGCACCCCTTCCGGGACACTCTACAATGAGCAGTTCTTC. This chain connects TRBV5-1 to TRBJ2-1; D perhaps matches TRBD1 (6 bases). This CDR3 contains 15 residues. Trimming removed 6 bases from V and 3 bases from J, with 16 bases in between. Germline-derived CDR1 and CDR2 are SGHRS and YFSETQ.

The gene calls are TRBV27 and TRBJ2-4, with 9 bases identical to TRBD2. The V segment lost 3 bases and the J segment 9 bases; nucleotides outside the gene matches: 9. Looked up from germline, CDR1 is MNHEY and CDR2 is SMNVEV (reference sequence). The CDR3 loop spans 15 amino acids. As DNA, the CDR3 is TGTGCCAGCAGTTTTCGCGGGAGGGGTTCGGGCATTCAGTACTTC. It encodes CASSFRGRGSGIQYF.

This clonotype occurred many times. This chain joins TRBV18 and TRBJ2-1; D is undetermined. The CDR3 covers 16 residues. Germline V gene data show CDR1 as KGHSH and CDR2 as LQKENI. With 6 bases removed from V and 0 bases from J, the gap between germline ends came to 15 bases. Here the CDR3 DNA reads TGTGCCAGCTCTCGAACCAGCGCGAGCTCCTACAATGAGCAGTTCTTC. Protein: CASSRTSASSYNEQFF.

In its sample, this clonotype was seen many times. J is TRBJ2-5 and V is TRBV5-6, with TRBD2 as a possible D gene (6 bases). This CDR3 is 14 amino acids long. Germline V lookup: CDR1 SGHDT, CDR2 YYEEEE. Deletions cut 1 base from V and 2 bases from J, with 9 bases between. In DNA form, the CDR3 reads TGTGCCAGCAGCTTGCTTAGCGGACAAGAGACCCAGTACTTC. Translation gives CASSLLSGQETQYF. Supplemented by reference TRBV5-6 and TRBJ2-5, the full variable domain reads DAGVTQSPTHLIKTRGQQVTLRCSPKSGHDTVSWYQQALGQGPQFIFQYYEEEERQRGNFPDRFSGHQFPNYSSELNVNALLLGDSALYLCASSLLSGQETQYFGPGTRLLVL.

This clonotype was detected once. For the CDR3, the DNA is TGTGCCAGCAGCTTCCGTCCGGGACCGAACACTGAAGCTTTCTTT. Translating it yields CASSFRPGPNTEAFF. This chain connects TRBV11-3 to TRBJ1-1, with D possibly matching TRBD1 (5 bases). The CDR3 has 15 residues. Between the trimmed V and J ends, which lost 3 bases and 1 base, there was a span of 12 bases. Germline loops: CDR1 SGHNT, CDR2 YENEEA.

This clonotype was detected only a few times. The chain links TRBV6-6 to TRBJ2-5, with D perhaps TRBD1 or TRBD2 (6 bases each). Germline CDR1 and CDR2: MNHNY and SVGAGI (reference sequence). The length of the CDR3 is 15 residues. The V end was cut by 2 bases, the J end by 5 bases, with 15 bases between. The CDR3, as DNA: TGTGCCAGCAGTTACCTCGGGGGCGGAGTGGAGACCCAGTACTTC. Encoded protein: CASSYLGGGVETQYF.

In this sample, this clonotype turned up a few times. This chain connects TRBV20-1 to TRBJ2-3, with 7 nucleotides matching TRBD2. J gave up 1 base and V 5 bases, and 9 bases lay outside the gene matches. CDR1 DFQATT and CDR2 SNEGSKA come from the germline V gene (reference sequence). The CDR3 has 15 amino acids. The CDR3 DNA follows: TGCAGTGCTCTTACTTTTGGGGGGGGCACAGATACGCAGTATTTT. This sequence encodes CSALTFGGGTDTQYF.

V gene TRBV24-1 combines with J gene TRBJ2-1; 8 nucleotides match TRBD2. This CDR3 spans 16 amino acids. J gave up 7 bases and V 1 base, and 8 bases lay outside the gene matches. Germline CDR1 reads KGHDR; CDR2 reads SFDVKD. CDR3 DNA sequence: TGTGCCACCAGTGATTTTGGCGGGACTAGAGGGAATGAGCAGTTCTTC. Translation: CATSDFGGTRGNEQFF.

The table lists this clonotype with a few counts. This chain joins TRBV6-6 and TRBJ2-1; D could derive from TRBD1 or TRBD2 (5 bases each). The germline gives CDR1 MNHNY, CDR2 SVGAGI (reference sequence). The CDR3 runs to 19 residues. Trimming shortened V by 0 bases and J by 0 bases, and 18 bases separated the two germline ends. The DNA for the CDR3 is TGTGCCAGCAGTTACTCAACAGTCGGGGCGGTTAGCTCCTACAATGAGCAGTTCTTC. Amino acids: CASSYSTVGAVSSYNEQFF.

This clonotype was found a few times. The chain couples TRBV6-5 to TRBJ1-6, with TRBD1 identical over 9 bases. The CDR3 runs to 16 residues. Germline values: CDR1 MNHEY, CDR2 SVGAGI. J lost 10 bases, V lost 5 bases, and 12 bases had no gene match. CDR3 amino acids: CASSEDFGTGWSPLHF. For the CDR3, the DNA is TGTGCCAGCAGTGAAGATTTCGGGACAGGGTGGTCACCCCTCCACTTT.

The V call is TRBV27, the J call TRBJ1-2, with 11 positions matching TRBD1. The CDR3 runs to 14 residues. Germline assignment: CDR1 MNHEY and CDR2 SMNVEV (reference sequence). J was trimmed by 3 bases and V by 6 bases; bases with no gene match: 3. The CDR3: CASRTGQGDYGYTF. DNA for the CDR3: TGTGCCAGCAGAACGGGACAGGGGGACTATGGCTACACCTTC.

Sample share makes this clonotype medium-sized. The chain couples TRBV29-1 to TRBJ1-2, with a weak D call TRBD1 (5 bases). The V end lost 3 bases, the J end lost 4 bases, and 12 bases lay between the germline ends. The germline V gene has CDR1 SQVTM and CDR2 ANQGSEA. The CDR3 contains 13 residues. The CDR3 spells CSVEPGGTYGYTF. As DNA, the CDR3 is TGCAGCGTTGAGCCGGGGGGGACCTATGGCTACACCTTC.

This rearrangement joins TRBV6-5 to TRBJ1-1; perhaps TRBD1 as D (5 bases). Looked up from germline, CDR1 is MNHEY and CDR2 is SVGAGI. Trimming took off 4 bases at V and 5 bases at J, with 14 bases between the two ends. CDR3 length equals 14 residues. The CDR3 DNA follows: TGTGCCAGCAGTTCTGAAGGGGTTGGAACTGAAGCTTTCTTT. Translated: CASSSEGVGTEAFF.

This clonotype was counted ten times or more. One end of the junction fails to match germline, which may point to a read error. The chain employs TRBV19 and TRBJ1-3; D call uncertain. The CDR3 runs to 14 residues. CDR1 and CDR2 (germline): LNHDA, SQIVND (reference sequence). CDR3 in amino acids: CASSPLTPENAIYF. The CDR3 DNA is TGTGCCAGTAGTCCCCTAACACCCGAAAACGCCATATATTTT.

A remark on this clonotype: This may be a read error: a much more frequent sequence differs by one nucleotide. CDR3 nucleotides: TGTGCCAGCAGCTTGTGGTACGGTCAAGAGACCCAGTACTTC. This encodes CASSLWYGQETQYF. The chain has TRBV5-6 and TRBJ2-5; no clear D. Trimming took 1 base from V and 2 from J, leaving 9 bases between them. Germline V gene lookup returns CDR1 SGHDT and CDR2 YYEEEE. The CDR3 spans 14 residues.